One sample yielded the 27 T cell receptor beta chains listed below, sequenced in a study of blood T cells in healthy people across ages. The second PCR ran roughly 7 to 12 cycles with a sample-barcoded 5' primer and J-beta primers. MiXCR, run by TCRdb on the 5' RACE reads, gives a single entry per CDR3 protein. Seen here are some 760,000 distinct CDR3 sequences, 20% to 30% observed once, and the top ten hold 8% to 10%. In addition, the sample was reused for a study of T cells of mothers and their children.

Sequenced sample: blood. Every receptor here comes from a boy younger than 18 in good health.

This clonotype was found a few times. V and J are TRBV2 and TRBJ1-5, with no clear D. This CDR3 contains 14 residues. Deletions cut 5 bases from V and 4 bases from J, with 12 bases between. Germline CDR1 is SNHLY and CDR2 is FYNNEI. The CDR3 DNA sequence: TGTGCCAGCAGTCCACGGGGAGGGAATCAGCCCCAGCATTTT. This sequence encodes CASSPRGGNQPQHF.

This clonotype was counted only a few times. The chain couples TRBV7-2 to TRBJ2-4; 11 bases align to TRBD2. Germline CDR1 and CDR2: SGHTA and FQGNSA. V trimming: 1 base; J trimming: 7 bases; junction bases outside the gene matches: 6. The CDR3 is 16 amino acids. The CDR3 DNA is TGTGCCAGCAGCTTAGACCTAGCGGGAGGTGAGAACATTCAGTACTTC. Its protein is CASSLDLAGGENIQYF. Using reference TRBV7-2 and TRBJ2-4 for the parts outside the CDR3, the full variable domain is GAGVSQSPSNKVTEKGKDVELRCDPISGHTALYWYRQSLGQGLEFLIYFQGNSAPDKSGLPSDRFSAERTGGSVSTLTIQRTQQEDSAVYLCASSLDLAGGENIQYFGAGTRLSVL.

The chain has TRBV12-5 and TRBJ2-1, with unresolved D. The CDR3 length is 15 residues. The germline V and J ends were trimmed by 6 bases and 5 bases, with 17 bases remaining between them. The germline V gene has CDR1 LGHNT and CDR2 FRNRAP. The CDR3 coding sequence is TGTGCTAGTGGCCTAGACCGGGCTCTCGACAATGAGCAGTTCTTC. This encodes CASGLDRALDNEQFF.

The rearrangement joins TRBV5-1 to TRBJ1-4; tentative D call: TRBD1 (5 bases). In germline, CDR1 is SGHRS, CDR2 YFSETQ. V gave up 2 bases and J gave up 8 bases, with 10 bases separating them. The CDR3 covers 13 residues. For the CDR3, the DNA is TGCGCCAGCAGCTTCGAGGGGTTGGAAAAACTGTTTTTT. Residues: CASSFEGLEKLFF.

This clonotype has just a few counts. The chain's CDR3 is CASSLDTGRSNSPLHF. CDR3 in DNA: TGTGCCAGCAGCTTAGATACCGGACGTTCGAATTCACCCCTCCACTTT. This chain joins TRBV11-2 and TRBJ1-6; D remains unclear. CDR1 is SGHAT and CDR2 is FQNNGV in the germline V gene. Trimming left V 0 bases short and J 7 bases short, with 13 bases between. This CDR3 has 16 residues.

The genes are TRBV21-1 and TRBJ1-4; whether TRBD1, the table's D call, matches the DNA was not checked. TRBV21-1 is deemed a pseudogene. The CDR3 extends over 15 amino acids. CDR3 loop: CAQGAQGSTNEKPFF. In nucleotides, the CDR3 is TGTGCCCAGGGCGCCCAGGGATCAACTAATGAAAAACCGTTTTTT.

A remark on this clonotype: At one end, the junction sequence differs from germline, possibly due to a read error. J is TRBJ2-3 and V is TRBV3-1, with D possibly called TRBD1 or TRBD2 (5 bases each). The CDR3 runs 16 residues. The germline gives CDR1 LGHDT, CDR2 YNNKEL (reference sequence). The CDR3 protein is CASSHLRRAQGETQYF. The DNA for the CDR3 is TGTGCCAGCAGCCATCTCCGGCGGGCCCAAGGGGAGACCCAGTACTTT.

The rearrangement uses TRBV28 and TRBJ1-6, with D possibly TRBD1 on 5 matching bases. CDR3 size: 14 residues. V was clipped by 7 bases and J by 7 bases, with 14 bases between them. CDR1 and CDR2 from the germline V gene are MDHEN and SYDVKM. The CDR3 loop is CASTLGLLNSPLHF. CDR3 coding DNA: TGTGCCAGCACCCTGGGACTTCTGAATTCACCCCTCCACTTT. Full variable domain (rest looked up from reference TRBV28 and TRBJ1-6): DVKVTQSSRYLVKRTGEKVFLECVQDMDHENMFWYRQDPGLGLRLIYFSYDVKMKEKGDIPEGYSVSREKKERFSLILESASTNQTSMYLCASTLGLLNSPLHFGNGTRLTVT.

The rearrangement joins TRBV12-5 to TRBJ2-1; 13 bases agree with TRBD2. V shed 4 bases and J 7 bases; nucleotides not matched to a gene: 4. The CDR3 totals 15 residues. The germline V gene has CDR1 LGHNT and CDR2 FRNRAP. In DNA form, the CDR3 reads TGTGCTAGTGGTTCGGGACTAGCGGGGTGGAATGAGCAGTTCTTC. The encoded protein is CASGSGLAGWNEQFF.

The sample holds one count of this clonotype. This chain links TRBV12-3 or TRBV12-4 with TRBJ2-1; D remains unclear. CDR3 size: 11 residues. The ends were cut back, 6 bases at V and 9 bases at J, with 9 bases in the middle. The CDR3 here is CASRMGSEQFF. CDR3 bases: TGTGCCAGCAGGATGGGCAGTGAGCAGTTCTTC.

The genes are TRBV5-1 and TRBJ1-4; D possibly corresponds to TRBD1 (5 bases). This CDR3 contains 14 residues. Germline CDR1 reads SGHRS; CDR2 reads YFSETQ. V was shortened by 4 bases and J by 5 bases, with 12 bases between the two germline ends. Here the CDR3 DNA reads TGCGCCAGCAGCGTACAGGACCTGAATGAAAAACTGTTTTTT. Translation gives CASSVQDLNEKLFF.

V and J are TRBV4-3 and TRBJ2-5; 8 positions match TRBD2. Trimming at V came to 0 bases and at J to 5 bases, leaving 11 bases not matched to a gene. This CDR3 comprises 17 residues. Germline CDR1 LGHNA, CDR2 YSLEER. The CDR3 loop reads CASSQDRNGGGLETQYF. In nucleotides, the CDR3 is TGCGCCAGCAGCCAAGATCGGAACGGGGGGGGTTTGGAGACCCAGTACTTC.

This chain links TRBV28 with TRBJ2-7, with D perhaps matching TRBD1 (6 bases). The germline V gene has CDR1 MDHEN and CDR2 SYDVKM. The length of the CDR3 is 17 residues. V lost 8 bases and J lost 7, with 30 bases in between. CDR3 nucleotides: TGTGCCAGCGGTCGAGTTCGTTGGGGGCGAGCAGTTTGGGAGCAGTACTTC. Its protein is CASGRVRWGRAVWEQYF.

This clonotype was recorded many times. The chain is built from TRBV29-1 and TRBJ2-7; 11 nucleotides align to TRBD2. CDR1 SQVTM and CDR2 ANQGSEA come from the germline V gene. The CDR3 is 12 amino acids. The J segment lost 5 bases and the V segment lost 5 bases, leaving 2 bases of the junction unmatched. CDR3 in DNA: TGCAGCGTTCGACTAGCGGGGAACGAGCAGTACTTC. Protein product: CSVRLAGNEQYF.

The chain carries TRBV28 and TRBJ2-1, with a tentative D call TRBD1 (5 bases). The CDR3 spans 16 residues. Deletions cut 5 bases from V and 0 bases from J, with 14 bases between. CDR1 and CDR2 (germline): MDHEN, SYDVKM. Here the CDR3 reads CASSQDTLDSYNEQFF. Written as DNA, the CDR3 is TGTGCCAGCAGTCAGGACACTCTGGACTCCTACAATGAGCAGTTCTTC.

The chain carries TRBV7-9 and TRBJ2-5; D might be TRBD2 (5 bases). The J call is uncertain, as TRBJ2-1 better fits the DNA end. The CDR3 has 15 residues. Germline V gene sequence: CDR1 SEHNR, CDR2 FQNEAQ (reference sequence). CDR3 residues: CASSPIPAVHNEQFF. The CDR3 DNA reads as TGTGCCAGCAGCCCCATTCCAGCGGTGCACAATGAGCAGTTCTTC.

This chain joins TRBV20-1 and TRBJ2-1; D is uncertain. The DNA end lines up better with TRBJ2-7; the J call may be wrong. The V gene's germline CDR1 is DFQATT and CDR2 SNEGSKA (reference sequence). The length of the CDR3 is 15 residues. CDR3 coding DNA: TGCAGTCCCTCCCCGTTTATAGGGCCCCCCTACGAGCAGTACTTC. Its translation is CSPSPFIGPPYEQYF.

This clonotype was picked up a small number of times. This chain uses TRBV15 with TRBJ1-3, with 9 bases matching TRBD1. Germline V CDR1 and CDR2: LNHNV, YYDKDF (reference sequence). The V segment lost 1 base and the J segment 5 bases; nucleotides outside the gene matches: 6. The CDR3 runs to 16 residues. The CDR3 protein is CATSRGTGGDRNTIYF. The CDR3 DNA follows: TGTGCCACCAGCAGAGGTACAGGGGGCGACCGAAACACCATATATTTT.

The chain employs TRBV29-1 and TRBJ1-2, with D possibly matching TRBD1 (5 bases). V was cut by 3 bases and J by 3 bases, with 14 bases left in between. Germline-derived CDR1 and CDR2 are SQVTM and ANQGSEA. CDR3 size: 14 residues. The CDR3 DNA is TGCAGCGTTGATGGGGGTCGTGGAGACTATGGCTACACCTTC. It encodes CSVDGGRGDYGYTF.

This clonotype occurred a few times. V gene TRBV10-2 combines with J gene TRBJ2-2; D is unresolved. This CDR3 has 11 residues. The germline CDR1 and CDR2 sequences are WSHSY and SAAADI. V dropped 10 bases and J dropped 7 bases, with 10 bases sitting between them. CDR3 sequence: CATSQGGELFF. CDR3 DNA sequence: TGCGCCACCAGCCAAGGCGGGGAGCTGTTTTTT.

Only a few counts were recorded for this clonotype. V and J are TRBV2 and TRBJ2-5, with no clear D. The J call may be in error: the DNA end matches TRBJ2-1 better. Germline V gives CDR1 SNHLY, CDR2 FYNNEI. The CDR3 contains 11 residues. Here the CDR3 reads CASVDGNEQFF. DNA of the CDR3: TGTGCCAGCGTCGACGGGAATGAGCAGTTCTTC.

A few counts support this clonotype. The genes are TRBV18 and TRBJ2-5; weak D call: TRBD2 (6 bases). The J call may not be correct, given that the DNA end is closer to TRBJ2-1. Germline V CDR1 and CDR2: KGHSH, LQKENI. The CDR3 is 14 residues long. This CDR3 reads CASSREDIYNEQFF. The CDR3 DNA reads TGTGCCAGCTCACGGGAGGACATCTACAATGAGCAGTTCTTC.

The CDR3 loop reads CARLGQGTVPV. In DNA form, the CDR3 reads TGCGCCCGATTGGGACAGGGCACCGTCCCCGTC. V gene TRBV5-1 combines with J gene TRBJ2-7, with 9 bases fitting TRBD1. The CDR3 runs 11 residues. Germline CDR1 is SGHRS and CDR2 is YFSETQ.

The rearrangement uses TRBV2 and TRBJ1-2; 7 bases are shared with TRBD1. V gave up 1 base and J gave up 1 base; unmatched junction bases: 3. The germline V gene encodes CDR1 SNHLY and CDR2 FYNNEI. This CDR3 region has 15 residues. The CDR3 loop reads CASSEGTGFNYGYTF. CDR3 coding DNA: TGTGCCAGCAGTGAAGGGACAGGTTTTAACTATGGCTACACCTTC.

This clonotype was detected only a few times. This sequence joins TRBV5-1 and TRBJ2-7, with a possible D match to TRBD1 (6 bases). Trimming left V 9 bases short and J 2 bases short, with 15 bases between. CDR1 is SGHRS and CDR2 is YFSETQ in the germline V gene. CDR3 size: 13 residues. The CDR3: CAITYRVAYEQYF. CDR3 in DNA: TGCGCCATCACCTACAGGGTTGCCTACGAGCAGTACTTC.

The chain is built from TRBV28 and TRBJ1-4, with 8 bases identical to TRBD1. CDR1 is MDHEN and CDR2 is SYDVKM in the germline V gene. V was pared by 7 bases and J by 4 bases, with 5 bases of the junction left unmatched. The CDR3 sequence is 14 residues long. The CDR3 DNA sequence: TGTGCCAGCACCTCGACAGGGGTTAATGAAAAACTGTTTTTT. As protein: CASTSTGVNEKLFF. Supplemented by reference TRBV28 and TRBJ1-4, the full variable domain reads DVKVTQSSRYLVKRTGEKVFLECVQDMDHENMFWYRQDPGLGLRLIYFSYDVKMKEKGDIPEGYSVSREKKERFSLILESASTNQTSMYLCASTSTGVNEKLFFGSGTQLSVL.

This clonotype has just a few counts. The chain joins TRBV20-1 to TRBJ2-7, with 7 bases aligning to TRBD1. Trimming removed 2 bases from V and 4 bases from J; junction bases left unmatched: 11. Per the germline V gene, CDR1 is DFQATT and CDR2 is SNEGSKA (reference sequence). CDR3 length equals 15 residues. As DNA, the CDR3 is TGCAGTGCTAGACTCCCCGACAGGGATCCTTACGAGCAGTACTTC. It specifies CSARLPDRDPYEQYF.